A selection of T cell receptor beta chains follows, all from one sample in a study of blood T cell repertoires in COVID-19. The table came from immunoSEQ multiplex PCR; TCRdb's copy has only in-frame clones and leaves some out. The sample consists of 210,000 or so clones, around 86% of them appearing once. Sequenced material: PBMCs or T cells enriched from blood (not recorded which). These receptors were taken from a woman aged 45-60 years with acute COVID-19. CDR3s include the opening cysteine and the closing phenylalanine or tryptophan. Each record gives: CDR3 DNA, CDR3 protein, V gene, J gene, D gene. D genes are given only for firm matches.

TGTGCCAGCAGCCTGCGGGACAGGCCAGGGGGCTACACCTTC	CASSLRDRPGGYTF	TRBV28	TRBJ1-2	TRBD1
TGTGCCAGCAGCCCCCGGGACTCACCCAATGAAAAACTGTTTTTT	CASSPRDSPNEKLFF	TRBV4-2	TRBJ1-4	NA
TGCGCCAGCAGCTGGACGCCAGGGACAGGTCAGCCCCAGCATTTT	CASSWTPGTGQPQHF	TRBV5-1	TRBJ1-5	TRBD1
TGTGCCATCAGGCCGGGACTTGTCACAGATACGCAGTATTTT	CAIRPGLVTDTQYF	TRBV10-3	TRBJ2-3	NA
TGTGCCAGCAGCTTAGAGGAGATCACAGATACGCAGTATTTT	CASSLEEITDTQYF	TRBV7-8	TRBJ2-3	NA
TGCAGCGTTGTGACGGGACAAACAAATTTCGGCTACACCTTC	CSVVTGQTNFGYTF	TRBV29-1	TRBJ1-2	NA
TGTGCCAGCAGCGCGGCTAGCGCCAAAAACATTCAGTACTTC	CASSAASAKNIQYF	TRBV5-4	TRBJ2-4	NA
TGTGCCAGCAGTTTAATCGCAGGGGAAAACCAGCCCCAGCATTTT	CASSLIAGENQPQHF	TRBV28	TRBJ1-5	NA
TGTGCCAGTAGGGGGCAGTCCACCGGGGAGCTGTTTTTT	CASRGQSTGELFF	TRBV19	TRBJ2-2	NA
TGTGCCAGCAGCTTAGTTGGCGGGGTAGGGACTGAAGCTTTCTTT	CASSLVGGVGTEAFF	TRBV11-2	TRBJ1-1	NA
TGCAGCGTTGCAAACACTGAAGCTTTCTTT	CSVANTEAFF	TRBV29-1	TRBJ1-1	NA